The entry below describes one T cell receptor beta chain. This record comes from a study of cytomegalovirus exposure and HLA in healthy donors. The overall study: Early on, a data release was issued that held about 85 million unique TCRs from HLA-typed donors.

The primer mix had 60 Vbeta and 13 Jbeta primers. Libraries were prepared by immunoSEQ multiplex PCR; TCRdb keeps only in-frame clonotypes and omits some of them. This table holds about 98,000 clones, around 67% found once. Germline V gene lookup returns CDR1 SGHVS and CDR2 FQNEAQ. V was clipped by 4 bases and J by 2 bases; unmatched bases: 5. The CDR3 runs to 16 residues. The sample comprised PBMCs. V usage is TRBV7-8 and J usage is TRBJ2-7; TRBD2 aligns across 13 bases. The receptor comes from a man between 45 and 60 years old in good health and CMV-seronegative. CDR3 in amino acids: CASSSGLAGTAYEQYF. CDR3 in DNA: TGTGCCAGCAGCTCGGGACTAGCGGGGACCGCCTACGAGCAGTACTTC.